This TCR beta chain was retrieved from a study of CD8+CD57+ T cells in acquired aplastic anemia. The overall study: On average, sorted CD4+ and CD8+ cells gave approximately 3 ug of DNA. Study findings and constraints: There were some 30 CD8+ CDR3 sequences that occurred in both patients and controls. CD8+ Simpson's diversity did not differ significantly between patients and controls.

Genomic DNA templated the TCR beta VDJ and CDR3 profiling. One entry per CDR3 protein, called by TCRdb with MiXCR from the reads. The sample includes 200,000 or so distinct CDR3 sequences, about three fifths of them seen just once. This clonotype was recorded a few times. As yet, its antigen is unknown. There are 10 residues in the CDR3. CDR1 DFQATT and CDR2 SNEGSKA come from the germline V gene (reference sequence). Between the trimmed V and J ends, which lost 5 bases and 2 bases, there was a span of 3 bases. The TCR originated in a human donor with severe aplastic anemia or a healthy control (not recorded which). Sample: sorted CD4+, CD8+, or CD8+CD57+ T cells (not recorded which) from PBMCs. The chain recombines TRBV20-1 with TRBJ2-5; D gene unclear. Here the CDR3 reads CSALQETQYF. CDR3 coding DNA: TGCAGTGCTTTACAAGAGACCCAGTACTTC.